A selection of T cell receptor beta chains follows, all from one sample in a study of T cells in Graves' hyperthyroidism and ophthalmopathy. MiXCR, run by TCRdb on the multiplex PCR reads, gives a single entry per CDR3 protein. The table lists under 650,000 distinct CDR3 sequences, 16% of them singletons. Source material: blood. These receptors came from a woman in her thirties with Graves' hyperthyroidism. CDR3s include the opening cysteine and the closing phenylalanine or tryptophan. D genes are given only for firm matches. Part of the rows lack a size; the others show once, few, many or a class for expanded clones.

>18|TRBV6-1|TRBJ1-1|many|TRBD1
TGTGCCAGCACTGCTCTGACAGGGGGATCGGCGGTTTCTACTGAAGCTTTCTTT
CASTALTGGSAVSTEAFF
>11|TRBV28|TRBJ1-2|many|.
TGTGCCAGCAGTTTAACTGATGGCTACACCTTC
CASSLTDGYTF
>16|TRBV3-1|TRBJ2-5|once|TRBD2
TGTGCCAGCAGCCAAGGGAAACTAGCGGGGGAAGAGACCCAGTACTTC
CASSQGKLAGEETQYF
>18|TRBV6-5|TRBJ2-3|once|TRBD2
TGTGCCAGCACTTTAGCGGGACTAGCGGGAGTTTTCACAGATACGCAGTATTTT
CASTLAGLAGVFTDTQYF
>14|TRBV7-9|TRBJ2-5|many|.
TGTGCCAGCAGCTTAGTGGTCGGTCGGGAGACCCAGTACTTC
CASSLVVGRETQYF
>14|TRBV7-2|TRBJ1-1|many|.
TGTGCCAGCAGCTTATTAGGGCACGACACTGAAGCTTTCTTT
CASSLLGHDTEAFF
>14|TRBV28|TRBJ1-1|once|TRBD1
TGTGCCAGCAGTGCCGGGACAGGGGGCACTGAAGCTTTCTTT
CASSAGTGGTEAFF
>14|TRBV5-1|TRBJ2-4|many|.
TGCGCCAGCAGCTTGGAACACCCCAAAAACATTCAGTACTTC
CASSLEHPKNIQYF
>15|TRBV7-2|TRBJ2-7|.|TRBD2
TGTGCCAGCAGTGAATTGGGACTAGCGGCCTACGAGCAGTACTTC
CASSELGLAAYEQYF
>13|TRBV5-1|TRBJ1-5|many|.
TGCGCCAGCAGCTTGGAAGGACATCAGCCCCAGCATTTT
CASSLEGHQPQHF
>15|TRBV7-9|TRBJ2-4|.|.
TGTGCCAGCATCCCGCTGAAGGAGGGCAAAAACATTCAGTACTTC
CASIPLKEGKNIQYF
>13|TRBV29-1|TRBJ2-3|many|.
TGCAGCGTTGAAGATAATCGGGGAGATACGCAGTATTTT
CSVEDNRGDTQYF
>13|TRBV28|TRBJ1-1|few|.
TGTGCCAGCAGTTTGCCCGTGAGCACTGAAGCTTTCTTT
CASSLPVSTEAFF
>15|TRBV28|TRBJ2-5|few|.
TGTGCCAGCAGCCAAGCGCCAGGGCCACAAGAGACCCAGTACTTC
CASSQAPGPQETQYF
>14|TRBV10-3|TRBJ2-1|.|TRBD1
TGTGCCAATCGACCGGGACAGGGGGCTAATGAGCAGTTCTTC
CANRPGQGANEQFF
>15|TRBV2|TRBJ2-3|few|.
TGTGCCAGCACCCTAGTGGGAGTGGGCACAGATACGCAGTATTTT
CASTLVGVGTDTQYF
>15|TRBV20-1|TRBJ2-1|many|TRBD2
TGCAGTGCTAGACAGACCGGGACTACTCGGAATGAGCAGTTCTTC
CSARQTGTTRNEQFF
>16|TRBV4-1|TRBJ1-1|.|.
TGCGCCAGCAGCCAAAGCTTATTAACAGGGAACACTGAAGCTTTCTTT
CASSQSLLTGNTEAFF
>15|TRBV18|TRBJ1-5|many|.
TGTGCCAGCTCACCACTCAACGGGGGCAATCAGCCCCAGCATTTT
CASSPLNGGNQPQHF
>13|TRBV6-1|TRBJ1-1|many|.
TGTGCCAGCATAAGGGGGGGGATGCCTGAAGCTTTCTTT
CASIRGGMPEAFF
>14|TRBV7-9|TRBJ1-1|.|TRBD1
TGTGCCAGCAGCTTACAGACAGGGAGGGATGAAGCTTTCTTT
CASSLQTGRDEAFF
>15|TRBV4-1|TRBJ1-6|.|.
TGCGCCAGCAGCCCTTACCGCGATTATAATTCACCCCTCCACTTT
CASSPYRDYNSPLHF
>14|TRBV28|TRBJ2-1|many|TRBD1
TGTGCCAGCAGTACAGGGGTAGACACCCGGGGGCAGTTCTTC
CASSTGVDTRGQFF
>16|TRBV18|TRBJ1-4|.|TRBD1
TGTGCCAGCTCACCACTCCCCGCCAGGGGGGGTGAAAAACTGTTTTTT
CASSPLPARGGEKLFF
>15|TRBV28|TRBJ1-2|many|.
TGTGCCAGCAGACCCCGGGACAACTTTTTCTATGGCTACACCTTC
CASRPRDNFFYGYTF
>15|TRBV27|TRBJ2-5|many|TRBD2
TGTGCCAGCTCACCGGGACTAGCGGTGGGGGGGACCCAGTACTTC
CASSPGLAVGGTQYF
>17|TRBV7-2|TRBJ2-1|many|TRBD2
TGTGCCAGCAGCCGGGAGGGGACCATCACCTACTACAATGAGCAGTTCTTC
CASSREGTITYYNEQFF
>15|TRBV14|TRBJ1-1|.|.
TGTGCCAGCAGCCAAGATATAGGGTGGAACACTGAAGCTTTCTTT
CASSQDIGWNTEAFF
>16|TRBV20-1|TRBJ2-4|many|TRBD2
TGCAGTGCCATGGGACTAGCGGAACTAGCCAAAAACATTCAGTACTTC
CSAMGLAELAKNIQYF
>16|TRBV28|TRBJ2-2|.|.
TGTGCCAGCAGCCTAATAGCGAAAAGGCCCCCCGGGGAGCTGTTTTTT
CASSLIAKRPPGELFF
>15|TRBV20-1|TRBJ2-5|.|TRBD1
TGCAGTGCTAGAGCCCCGGGACAGGTTGGGGAGACCCAGTACTTC
CSARAPGQVGETQYF
>13|TRBV28|TRBJ2-7|many|.
TGTGCCAGCAGTTTAGCAGACGCCGGCGAGCAGTACTTC
CASSLADAGEQYF
>14|TRBV20-1|TRBJ1-2|.|TRBD1
TGCAGTGCTTCCCGGACAGGGGGGAGCTATGGCTACACCTTC
CSASRTGGSYGYTF
>15|TRBV30|TRBJ2-3|few|TRBD2
TGTGCCTGGAGTCGGGCGGGGGGCGGGGTGGATACGCAGTATTTT
CAWSRAGGGVDTQYF